This record covers a single TCR beta chain. This specimen comes from a study of technical replicates of blood from a handful of donors. Repertoires were generated with immunoSEQ multiplex PCR, while TCRdb's copy carries only in-frame clones and drops some. This sample yields roughly 90,000 clones, of which 85% to 95% are seen a single time; 0.2% to 0.3% belongs to the top ten. The CDR3 runs 17 residues. V lost 4 bases to trimming and J lost 0 bases, with 16 bases between them. Germline CDR1 SGHTA, CDR2 FQGNSA. The J gene is TRBJ2-4, the V gene TRBV7-2; D call uncertain. The origin of this receptor is a human donor in good health. The sequenced sample was T cells isolated from PBMCs. For the CDR3, the DNA is TGTGCCAGCAGCTGGGTAGGCGGAGCTCTAGCCAAAAACATTCAGTACTTC. It encodes CASSWVGGALAKNIQYF.